This TCR beta chain comes out of a study of blood T cell repertoires in COVID-19. As for the study in general: Researchers got acute and convalescent COVID-19 samples from the United States, Italy and Spain. T cells, B-cell-depleted T cells, or PBMCs provided the cDNA or gDNA that served as material.

Germline V CDR1 and CDR2: SNHLY, FYNNEI. Unmatched junction bases numbered 8, after V lost 6 bases and J lost 8 bases. This CDR3 is 13 amino acids long. Sequencing was performed with immunoSEQ multiplex PCR; in TCRdb, only in-frame clones are kept and a portion is missing. The profile covers approximately 150,000 clones, with about 84% appearing a single time and roughly 6% taken by the ten largest. Recruitment covered roughly 24 US areas and drew participants whose ages spanned about 18 to 89 years. The gene calls are TRBV2 and TRBJ1-2; 8 bases map to TRBD1. The sample was PBMCs or T cells enriched from blood (not recorded which). This TCR came from a man aged 40-49 years who had recovered from COVID-19. This CDR3 is CASSGTGGRGYTF. The DNA for the CDR3 is TGTGCCAGCAGCGGGACAGGCGGGCGCGGCTACACCTTC.